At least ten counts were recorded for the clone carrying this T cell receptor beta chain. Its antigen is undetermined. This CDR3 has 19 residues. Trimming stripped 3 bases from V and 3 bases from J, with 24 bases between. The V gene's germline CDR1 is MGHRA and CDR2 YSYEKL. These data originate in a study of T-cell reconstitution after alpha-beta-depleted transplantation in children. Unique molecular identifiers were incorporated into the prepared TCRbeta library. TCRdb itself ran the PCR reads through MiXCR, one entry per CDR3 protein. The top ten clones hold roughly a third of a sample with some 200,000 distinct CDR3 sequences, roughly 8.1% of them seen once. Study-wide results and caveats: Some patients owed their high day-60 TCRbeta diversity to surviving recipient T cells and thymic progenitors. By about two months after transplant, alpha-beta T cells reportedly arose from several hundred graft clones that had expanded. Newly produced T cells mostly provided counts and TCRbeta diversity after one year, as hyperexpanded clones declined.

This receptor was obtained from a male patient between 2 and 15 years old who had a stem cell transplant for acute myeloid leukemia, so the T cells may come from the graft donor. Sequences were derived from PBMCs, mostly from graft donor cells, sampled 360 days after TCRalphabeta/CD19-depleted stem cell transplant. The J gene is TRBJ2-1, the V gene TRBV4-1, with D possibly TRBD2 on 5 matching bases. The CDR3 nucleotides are TGCGCCAGCAGCCACGAGATTGGTGTCCTAGCTACTTTCTACAATGAGCAGTTCTTC. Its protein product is CASSHEIGVLATFYNEQFF.